This T cell receptor (beta chain) derives from a study of regulatory T cells in long-lasting Graves disease. Library construction for TCR beta used iRepertoire HTBI primers and Arm-PCR of CDR3 regions. TCRdb reanalysed the multiplex PCR reads using MiXCR and keeps one entry per CDR3 protein. Among fewer than 450,000 distinct CDR3 sequences listed, around 20% were seen once. Study-wide results and limits: In persistent patients, shared public clonotypes (more than 2,500) outnumbered those in new patients (about 890).

V gave up 1 base and J gave up 3 bases; unmatched junction bases: 3. The CDR3 covers 14 residues. Germline V gene data show CDR1 as GTSNPN and CDR2 as SVGIG (reference sequence). A note on this clonotype: Its antigen is not known.

This sample's time point: persistent/refractory GD, antithyroid drugs over 5 years with positive TRAb. Making the TCR library involved RNA that had been extracted from PBMCs. The chain uses TRBV30 and TRBJ2-4; 7 positions agree with TRBD1. The material sequenced was peripheral blood mononuclear cells (PBMCs), taken when the disease was refractory, from a patient treated with antithyroid drugs. The source is a female donor with Graves disease. The CDR3 nucleotides are TGTGCCTGGAGTGCCGGGACAGACAAAAACATTCAGTACTTC. Translated: CAWSAGTDKNIQYF.